The rows below give T cell receptor beta chains drawn from one sample of a study of identical twins. TCRdb fed the 5' RACE reads into MiXCR, producing one record per CDR3 protein. This table has about 220,000 distinct CDR3 sequences, 7.5% appearing once. These data were likewise used in another study, on yellow fever vaccine responses in identical twins.

Sequencing input: memory (CD45RO+) T cells sorted from blood. The receptors derive from a woman aged 18-29 years in good health. The CDR3 runs from the conserved cysteine through the conserved F or W. D genes are given only for firm matches. Only some rows state a clone size, as once, few, many or a class for expanded clones.

J gene: TRBJ2-3
V gene: TRBV20-1
clone size: many
D gene: NA
CDR3 protein: CSATPGTSDTDTQYF
CDR3 DNA: TGCAGTGCTACCCCGGGGACGAGCGACACAGATACGCAGTATTTT

J gene: TRBJ1-1
V gene: TRBV6-2/TRBV6-3
clone size: few
D gene: TRBD1
CDR3 protein: CASTVRGANTEAFF
CDR3 DNA: TGTGCCAGCACAGTCAGGGGGGCGAACACTGAAGCTTTCTTT

J gene: TRBJ1-1
V gene: TRBV5-4
clone size: many
D gene: NA
CDR3 protein: CASSLRQTANTEAFF
CDR3 DNA: TGTGCCAGCAGCTTAAGACAGACTGCGAACACTGAAGCTTTCTTT

J gene: TRBJ2-1
V gene: TRBV6-1
clone size: many
D gene: NA
CDR3 protein: CASCEGSGYNEQFF
CDR3 DNA: TGTGCCAGCTGCGAGGGTAGCGGCTACAATGAGCAGTTCTTC

J gene: TRBJ2-4
V gene: TRBV6-1
clone size: few
D gene: TRBD2
CDR3 protein: CASSEVGGKNIQYF
CDR3 DNA: TGTGCCAGCAGTGAAGTGGGGGGGAAGAACATTCAGTACTTC

J gene: TRBJ2-5
V gene: TRBV7-2
clone size: NA
D gene: TRBD2
CDR3 protein: CASSGGGRREETQYF
CDR3 DNA: TGTGCCAGCAGCGGCGGGGGGCGGAGGGAAGAGACCCAGTACTTC

J gene: TRBJ1-1
V gene: TRBV5-6
clone size: NA
D gene: NA
CDR3 protein: CASSPRRGNTEAFF
CDR3 DNA: TGTGCCAGCAGCCCCCGGAGAGGGAACACTGAAGCTTTCTTT

J gene: TRBJ1-1
V gene: TRBV10-3
clone size: many
D gene: TRBD1
CDR3 protein: CAIKATGGSNTEAFF
CDR3 DNA: TGTGCCATCAAGGCGACAGGGGGCTCAAACACTGAAGCTTTCTTT

J gene: TRBJ2-7
V gene: TRBV20-1
clone size: NA
D gene: NA
CDR3 protein: CSARDGAAVHEQYF
CDR3 DNA: TGCAGTGCTAGAGATGGAGCGGCGGTCCACGAGCAGTACTTC

J gene: TRBJ2-1
V gene: TRBV2
clone size: many
D gene: TRBD2
CDR3 protein: CASSGLAGGLYDYNEQFF
CDR3 DNA: TGTGCCAGCAGTGGGCTAGCGGGAGGCCTTTATGATTACAATGAGCAGTTCTTC

J gene: TRBJ1-6
V gene: TRBV6-1
clone size: NA
D gene: NA
CDR3 protein: CASRTVTTDSPLHF
CDR3 DNA: TGTGCCAGCAGGACCGTCACGACCGATTCACCCCTCCACTTT

J gene: TRBJ2-7
V gene: TRBV5-1
clone size: many
D gene: TRBD1
CDR3 protein: CASTGQGSYEQYF
CDR3 DNA: TGCGCCAGCACCGGACAGGGTTCCTACGAGCAGTACTTC

J gene: TRBJ2-7
V gene: TRBV7-9
clone size: few
D gene: TRBD1
CDR3 protein: CASSFWMGQGANEQYF
CDR3 DNA: TGTGCCAGCAGCTTTTGGATGGGACAGGGGGCAAACGAGCAGTACTTC

J gene: TRBJ2-3
V gene: TRBV3-1
clone size: many
D gene: TRBD2
CDR3 protein: CASSQEGPGGISDTQYF
CDR3 DNA: TGTGCCAGCAGCCAAGAGGGACCGGGGGGAATTTCAGATACGCAGTATTTT

J gene: TRBJ2-7
V gene: TRBV9
clone size: NA
D gene: NA
CDR3 protein: CASSVSDSYEQYF
CDR3 DNA: TGTGCCAGCAGCGTATCCGACAGCTACGAGCAGTACTTC

J gene: TRBJ2-5
V gene: TRBV3-1
clone size: few
D gene: NA
CDR3 protein: CASSQGDTRSETQYF
CDR3 DNA: TGTGCCAGCAGCCAAGGGGACACCCGTTCCGAGACCCAGTACTTC

J gene: TRBJ1-5
V gene: TRBV28
clone size: many
D gene: NA
CDR3 protein: CASSSAGVYRNQPQHF
CDR3 DNA: TGTGCCAGCAGTTCCGCAGGGGTCTATCGCAATCAGCCCCAGCATTTT

J gene: TRBJ2-5
V gene: TRBV7-8
clone size: NA
D gene: NA
CDR3 protein: CASRPGRTQETQYF
CDR3 DNA: TGTGCCAGCAGGCCGGGACGTACACAAGAGACCCAGTACTTC

J gene: TRBJ2-1
V gene: TRBV5-5
clone size: many
D gene: NA
CDR3 protein: CASSFGSSYNEQFF
CDR3 DNA: TGTGCCAGCAGCTTTGGGAGCTCCTACAATGAGCAGTTCTTC

J gene: TRBJ2-3
V gene: TRBV15
clone size: few
D gene: NA
CDR3 protein: CATSRDDTQYF
CDR3 DNA: TGTGCCACCAGCAGAGACGACACGCAGTATTTT

J gene: TRBJ2-6
V gene: TRBV4-3
clone size: NA
D gene: NA
CDR3 protein: CASSQEWGFGANVLTF
CDR3 DNA: TGCGCCAGCAGCCAAGAATGGGGCTTTGGGGCCAACGTCCTGACTTTC

J gene: TRBJ2-3
V gene: TRBV29-1
clone size: NA
D gene: NA
CDR3 protein: CSVSTDTQYF
CDR3 DNA: TGCAGCGTCTCCACAGATACGCAGTATTTT

J gene: TRBJ2-5
V gene: TRBV27
clone size: many
D gene: TRBD1
CDR3 protein: CASSPRQGRETQYF
CDR3 DNA: TGTGCCAGCAGTCCCCGACAGGGTCGAGAGACCCAGTACTTC

J gene: TRBJ2-1
V gene: TRBV7-2
clone size: many
D gene: NA
CDR3 protein: CASSSRGEQFF
CDR3 DNA: TGTGCCAGCAGCTCAAGGGGAGAGCAGTTCTTC

J gene: TRBJ2-5
V gene: TRBV30
clone size: NA
D gene: NA
CDR3 protein: CAWRTGSSGTQYF
CDR3 DNA: TGTGCCTGGAGGACAGGCTCCTCGGGGACCCAGTACTTC

J gene: TRBJ1-1
V gene: TRBV7-9
clone size: few
D gene: TRBD1
CDR3 protein: CASSLGQGWNTEAFF
CDR3 DNA: TGTGCCAGCAGCTTAGGACAGGGATGGAACACTGAAGCTTTCTTT

J gene: TRBJ2-4
V gene: TRBV5-4
clone size: many
D gene: NA
CDR3 protein: CASSWGPGPENIQYF
CDR3 DNA: TGTGCCAGCAGCTGGGGGCCCGGCCCCGAAAACATTCAGTACTTC

J gene: TRBJ2-3
V gene: TRBV29-1
clone size: NA
D gene: NA
CDR3 protein: CSGGGQKSTDTQYF
CDR3 DNA: TGCAGCGGGGGGGGACAGAAAAGCACAGATACGCAGTATTTT

J gene: TRBJ2-5
V gene: TRBV29-1
clone size: many
D gene: NA
CDR3 protein: CSVIPPRFSRQETQYF
CDR3 DNA: TGCAGCGTCATACCCCCTCGGTTTAGCAGACAAGAGACCCAGTACTTC

J gene: TRBJ2-1
V gene: TRBV7-9
clone size: many
D gene: NA
CDR3 protein: CASSLGGGNEQFF
CDR3 DNA: TGTGCCAGCAGCTTGGGAGGGGGCAATGAGCAGTTCTTC

J gene: TRBJ2-1
V gene: TRBV29-1
clone size: many
D gene: NA
CDR3 protein: CSVPLQPSYNEQFF
CDR3 DNA: TGCAGCGTACCCCTGCAGCCTTCCTACAATGAGCAGTTCTTC

J gene: TRBJ1-1
V gene: TRBV20-1
clone size: few
D gene: NA
CDR3 protein: CSASQNGLAFF
CDR3 DNA: TGCAGTGCTAGCCAAAACGGGTTAGCTTTCTTT

J gene: TRBJ2-7
V gene: TRBV6-2/TRBV6-3
clone size: many
D gene: NA
CDR3 protein: CASSYSVLGGEQYF
CDR3 DNA: TGTGCCAGCAGTTATTCGGTCCTCGGCGGCGAGCAGTACTTC

J gene: TRBJ2-3
V gene: TRBV3-1
clone size: few
D gene: TRBD2
CDR3 protein: CAISGGLAGGVYTDTQYF
CDR3 DNA: TGTGCCATCAGCGGAGGACTAGCGGGAGGGGTCTACACAGATACGCAGTATTTT

J gene: TRBJ1-6
V gene: TRBV6-6
clone size: many
D gene: NA
CDR3 protein: CASSQGANSPLHF
CDR3 DNA: TGTGCCAGCAGCCAGGGAGCGAATTCACCCCTCCACTTT